The subject of this entry is one TCR beta chain. The sample is drawn from a study of shared clonotypes between healthy human individuals. From CD4+ cells came CD45RA+ naive and CD45RA-negative memory subsets. The assay was immunoSEQ multiplex PCR, and TCRdb's table has in-frame clones only and misses some. The table includes 2 million to 3 million clones, roughly 93% detected once. The ends were cut back, 4 bases at V and 0 bases at J, with 16 bases in the middle. The CDR3 totals 17 residues. The germline gives CDR1 SGDLS, CDR2 YYNGEE. This chain joins TRBV9 and TRBJ1-4, with a possible D match to TRBD1 (5 bases). This receptor was taken from a man between 18 and 29 years old in good health. Some clones in this sample may be carry-over from other donors' samples. Sequenced material: naive CD4+ T cells from PBMCs. Subset noted: CD45RA+ positively selected. CDR3 in DNA: TGTGCCAGCAGCTCCACGGGGGGGACTTCAACTAATGAAAAACTGTTTTTT. It specifies CASSSTGGTSTNEKLFF.